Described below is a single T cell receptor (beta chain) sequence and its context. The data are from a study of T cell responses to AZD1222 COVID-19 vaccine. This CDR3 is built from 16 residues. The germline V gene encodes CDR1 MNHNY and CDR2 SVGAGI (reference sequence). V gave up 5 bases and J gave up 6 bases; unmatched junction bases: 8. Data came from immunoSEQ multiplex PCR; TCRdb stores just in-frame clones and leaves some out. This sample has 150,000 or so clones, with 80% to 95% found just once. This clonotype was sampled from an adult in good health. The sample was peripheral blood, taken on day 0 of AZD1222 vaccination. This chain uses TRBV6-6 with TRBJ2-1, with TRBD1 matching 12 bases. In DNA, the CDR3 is TGTGCCAGCAGTCACCACGGGACAGGGGGCCGCAATGAGCAGTTCTTC. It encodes CASSHHGTGGRNEQFF.